The subject of this entry is one T cell receptor (beta chain). This entry belongs to a study of blood T cell repertoires in COVID-19. In the study overall: From T cells, B-cell-depleted T cells, or PBMCs came the material, which was cDNA or gDNA.

Germline values: CDR1 SGHVS, CDR2 FNYEAQ. This CDR3 region has 12 residues. Deletions cut 8 bases from V and 4 bases from J, with 11 bases between. Here immunoSEQ multiplex PCR was the method, and the copy in TCRdb shows in-frame clones only, minus some. The sample carries about 380,000 clones, about 90% recorded once. Residents of 24 US areas, aged about 18 to 95 years, made up the participants. Researchers sorted participants into cohorts using their self-reported clinical history. Recovered status in Cohort 3 required two negative PCRs, clearance, or symptom resolution. The rearrangement uses TRBV7-6 and TRBJ1-2; D possibly corresponds to TRBD1 (5 bases). The specimen sequenced was PBMCs or T cells enriched from blood (not recorded which). The origin of this receptor is a man aged 25 to 40 who had recovered from COVID-19. The CDR3 loop reads CASPRGGYGYTF. The CDR3 DNA reads as TGTGCCAGCCCTCGGGGGGGCTATGGCTACACCTTC.